This paragraph reports one T cell receptor (beta chain). Germline CDR1 is SGHDT and CDR2 is YYEEEE. CDR3 length: 13 residues. Deletions cut 0 bases from V and 4 bases from J, with 6 bases between. This specimen belongs to a study of blood T cell repertoires in COVID-19. About the research overall: Collection of acute and convalescent COVID-19 samples took place in the United States, Italy and Spain. The analysed material was cDNA or gDNA that came from T cells, B-cell-depleted T cells, or PBMCs.

Source study methods: Nucleated cell counts were estimated from reference gene primer amplification. Sequenced by immunoSEQ multiplex PCR; TCRdb stores in-frame clones only, minus some. The D gene and trimming were derived from the DNA, and the V and J assignments and clone size from that table. Counted here are 350,000 or so clones, nearly 90% occurring once; the ten biggest clones make up about 6.5%. The rearrangement uses TRBV5-6 and TRBJ2-3; possibly TRBD1 for D (6 bases). The clonotype comes from a man aged 18 to 29 with active or convalescent COVID-19. Sequenced sample: peripheral blood. CDR3 region: CASSLGGPDTQYF. The CDR3 nucleotides are TGTGCCAGCAGCTTGGGGGGGCCAGATACGCAGTATTTT.